The 15 T cell receptor beta chains reported below all come from one sample, sequenced in a study of T cells in Graves' hyperthyroidism and ophthalmopathy. TCR beta CDR3 sequences were amplified from RNA transcripts. TCR CDR3 regions were first amplified by RT-PCR with HTBI primers. Each CDR3 protein is one row after TCRdb ran MiXCR on the multiplex PCR reads. The sample includes approximately 330,000 distinct CDR3 sequences, roughly 18% of them seen just once. Sequenced sample: blood. Receptors originate from a woman between 45 and 65 years old with Graves' hyperthyroidism.

A few counts support this clonotype. CDR3 DNA: TGTGCCAGCAGCGTAGCGGACAGGGCCCTCGGGGAGCAGTACTTC. It translates to CASSVADRALGEQYF. This chain joins TRBV9 and TRBJ2-7; TRBD1 agrees at 8 bases. V gave up 0 bases and J gave up 7 bases; unmatched junction bases: 9. The CDR3 length is 15 residues. Germline values: CDR1 SGDLS, CDR2 YYNGEE.

In this sample, this clonotype turned up many times. The genes are TRBV20-1 and TRBJ1-5, with D possibly matching TRBD1 (6 bases). Germline assignment: CDR1 DFQATT and CDR2 SNEGSKA (reference sequence). Trimming left V 3 bases short and J 1 base short, with 13 bases between. The CDR3 consists of 15 residues. The CDR3: CSASRDTASNQPQHF. In DNA, the CDR3 is TGCAGTGCTAGCAGGGACACGGCGAGCAATCAGCCCCAGCATTTT.

This clonotype was observed a single time. The rearrangement links TRBV3-1 to TRBJ1-2; D may be TRBD1 (5 bases). The CDR3 contains 15 residues. Trimming stripped 0 bases from V and 0 bases from J, with 8 bases between. Germline CDR1 LGHDT, CDR2 YNNKEL (reference sequence). The CDR3: CASSQDLQANYGYTF. CDR3 bases: TGTGCCAGCAGCCAAGATTTACAGGCTAACTATGGCTACACCTTC.

In its sample, this clonotype was seen a few times. V gene TRBV15 combines with J gene TRBJ2-7; possible D gene TRBD1, 6 bases. Trimming removed 4 bases at V and 6 bases at J, with 16 bases between. This CDR3 spans 14 amino acids. Germline V gives CDR1 LNHNV, CDR2 YYDKDF (reference sequence). The CDR3 region has the DNA TGTGCCACCAGCATACGAAGGGGGTTCGGCGAGCAGTACGTC. It translates to CATSIRRGFGEQYV.

V usage is TRBV7-8 and J usage is TRBJ1-3; D uncertain. Trimming took off 8 bases at V and 0 bases at J, with 11 bases between the two ends. The CDR3 totals 14 residues. Germline V gives CDR1 SGHVS, CDR2 FQNEAQ. The chain's CDR3 is CASASGYSGNTIYF. The DNA for the CDR3 is TGTGCCAGCGCCTCCGGGTACTCTGGAAACACCATATATTTT. The whole variable domain, remainder taken from reference TRBV7-8 and TRBJ1-3, is GAGVSQSPRYKVAKRGQDVALRCDPISGHVSLFWYQQALGQGPEFLTYFQNEAQLDKSGLPSDRFFAERPEGSVSTLKIQRTQQEDSAVYLCASASGYSGNTIYFGEGSWLTVV.

This clonotype was seen just once. An end of the junction differs from the germline gene, which may be a read error. V and J are TRBV12-3 or TRBV12-4 and TRBJ2-7; a weak D match, TRBD2 (6 bases). The CDR3 loop spans 14 amino acids. As DNA, the CDR3 is TGTGTCAGCAGTTTAGCGCCGGGGGACGACGAGCAGTACTTC. Protein product: CVSSLAPGDDEQYF.

The chain is built from TRBV15 and TRBJ2-1; no firm D call. The CDR3 loop spans 12 amino acids. Trimming cost V 0 bases and J 6 bases, with 3 bases left between them. CDR1 LNHNV and CDR2 YYDKDF come from the germline V gene (reference sequence). The CDR3 loop reads CATSREGNEQFF. The CDR3 DNA follows: TGTGCCACCAGCAGAGAAGGCAATGAGCAGTTCTTC.

This clonotype appeared a single time. The gene calls are TRBV11-1 and TRBJ2-7, with TRBD1 as a possible D gene (5 bases). Looked up from germline, CDR1 is SGHAT and CDR2 is FQDESV (reference sequence). Trimming took 4 bases from V and 1 from J, leaving 11 bases between them. CDR3 length: 14 residues. CDR3 residues: CASSSQDKSYEQYF. The CDR3 coding sequence is TGTGCCAGCAGCTCCCAGGACAAGTCCTACGAGCAGTACTTC.

This clonotype was recorded a few times. This rearrangement joins TRBV19 to TRBJ1-1; D is unresolved. CDR1 is LNHDA, CDR2 SQIVND, per germline (reference sequence). This CDR3 is built from 13 residues. V lost 1 base and J 6 bases, leaving 9 bases between the germline ends. The CDR3 coding sequence is TGTGCCAGTAGTATAGGGCTACTACCTGAAGCTTTCTTT. Translated, it gives CASSIGLLPEAFF.

This clonotype occurred a few times. V usage is TRBV29-1 and J usage is TRBJ1-1, with TRBD1 matching over 7 bases. The V gene's germline CDR1 is SQVTM and CDR2 ANQGSEA. This CDR3 contains 17 residues. Trimming took 8 bases from V and 0 from J; bases not matched to a gene: 18. This CDR3 is CSPLLVSGGQLNTEAFF. The DNA of the CDR3 is TGCAGCCCCTTGTTAGTATCCGGGGGACAGTTGAACACTGAAGCTTTCTTT.

This clonotype was observed at least ten times. This sequence joins TRBV5-1 and TRBJ2-1; 8 nucleotides match TRBD2. The germline V gene encodes CDR1 SGHRS and CDR2 YFSETQ. The CDR3 consists of 13 residues. Losses at the gene ends were 4 bases for V and 10 bases for J; bases not matched to a gene: 7. The CDR3 DNA is TGCGCCAGCAGCCCGGGAGGGCGAGGGGAGCAGTTCTTC. Translated: CASSPGGRGEQFF.

This clonotype was detected a few times. The CDR3 does not end in the conserved phenylalanine or tryptophan, so this is likely a read error. The chain carries TRBV11-1 and TRBJ2-5, with D tentatively TRBD1 (6 bases). Germline V gene sequence: CDR1 SGHAT, CDR2 FQDESV (reference sequence). Trimming removed 3 bases at V and 5 bases at J, with 13 bases between. This CDR3 spans 14 amino acids. The chain's CDR3 is CASSFGQPSETQYL. DNA of the CDR3: TGTGCCAGCAGCTTTGGACAGCCGTCGGAGACCCAGTACCTC.

The table lists this clonotype with many counts. The chain recombines TRBV5-6 with TRBJ2-1; 8 bases are shared with TRBD2. Germline V gene sequence: CDR1 SGHDT, CDR2 YYEEEE. Trimming at V came to 2 bases and at J to 9 bases, leaving 13 bases not matched to a gene. This CDR3 has 16 amino acids. The CDR3 coding sequence is TGTGCCAGCAGCTTTGGGGTGTCGGGGGGGATAGGTGAGCAGTTCTTC. Its protein is CASSFGVSGGIGEQFF.

This clonotype was counted at least ten times. The V call is TRBV20-1, the J call TRBJ2-7, with D perhaps TRBD1 (7 bases). Trimming stripped 5 bases from V and 5 bases from J, with 19 bases between. The CDR3 consists of 14 residues. From germline, CDR1 is DFQATT and CDR2 SNEGSKA (reference sequence). DNA for the CDR3: TGCAGTGCTGGCGGGACAGTGGACATCCACGAGCAGTACTTC. Amino acids: CSAGGTVDIHEQYF.

This clonotype was recorded many times. The DNA of the CDR3 is TGTGCCATCAATGACCCAGCAGGCTATGGCTACACCTTC. Translated, it gives CAINDPAGYGYTF. This chain links TRBV10-3 with TRBJ1-2; D gene uncertain. The CDR3 has 13 residues. The germline CDR1 and CDR2 sequences are ENHRY and SYGVKD. The V and J ends lost 7 bases and 4 bases respectively, with 13 bases between them.